This T cell receptor beta chain was identified in a study of T cell responses to AZD1222 COVID-19 vaccine. Study-level results: Clonal diversity may have been underestimated in mostly white British donors. Baseline serology detected seropositivity in only a handful of AZD1222 recipients. Spike as a whole was targeted by vaccine-associated CD4 TCRs, dominant at 160-218 and 743-854.

This CDR3 has 15 amino acids. Germline V lookup: CDR1 GTSNPN, CDR2 SVGIG (reference sequence). V lost 3 bases to trimming and J lost 5 bases, with 20 bases between them. Profiling relied on immunoSEQ multiplex PCR, and the TCRdb table lists in-frame clones only, not all of them. Among 100,000 to 150,000 clones, roughly 91% were seen once, and the ten largest hold about 4.4%. Remarks on this clone: Its cognate antigen is unknown.

The chain links TRBV30 to TRBJ2-7, with a possible D match to TRBD2 (6 bases). The sample consisted of peripheral blood, taken on day 0 of MenACWY control vaccination. This receptor was taken from an adult in good health. CDR3: CAWSPTGTFPNEQYF. Here the CDR3 DNA reads TGTGCCTGGAGCCCAACGGGGACTTTCCCTAACGAGCAGTACTTC. The full variable domain, its missing parts supplied by reference TRBV30 and TRBJ2-7, is SQTIHQWPATLVQPVGSPLSLECTVEGTSNPNLYWYRQAAGRGLQLLFYSVGIGQISSEVPQNLSASRPQDRQFILSSKKLLLSDSGFYLCAWSPTGTFPNEQYFGPGTRLTVT.